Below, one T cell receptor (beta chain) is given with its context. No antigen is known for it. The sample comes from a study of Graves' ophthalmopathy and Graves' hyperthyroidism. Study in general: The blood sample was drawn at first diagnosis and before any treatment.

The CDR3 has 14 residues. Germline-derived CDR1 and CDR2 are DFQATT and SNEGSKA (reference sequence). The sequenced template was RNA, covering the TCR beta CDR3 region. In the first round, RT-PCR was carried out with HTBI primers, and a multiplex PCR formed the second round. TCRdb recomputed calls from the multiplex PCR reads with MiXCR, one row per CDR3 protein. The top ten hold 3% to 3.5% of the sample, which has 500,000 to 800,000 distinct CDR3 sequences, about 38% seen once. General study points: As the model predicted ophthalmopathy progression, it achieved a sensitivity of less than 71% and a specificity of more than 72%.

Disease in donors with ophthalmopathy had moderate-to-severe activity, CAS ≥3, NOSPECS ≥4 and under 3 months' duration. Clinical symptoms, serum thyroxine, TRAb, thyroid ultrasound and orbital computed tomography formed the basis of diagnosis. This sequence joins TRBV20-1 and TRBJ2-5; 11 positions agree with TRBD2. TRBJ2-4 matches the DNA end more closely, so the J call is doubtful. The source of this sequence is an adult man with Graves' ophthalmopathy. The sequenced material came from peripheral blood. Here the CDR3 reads CSAEAGLAENIQYF. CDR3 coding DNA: TGCAGTGCCGAGGCGGGACTAGCGGAAAACATTCAGTACTTC.